This T cell receptor (beta chain) was identified during a study of blood T cell repertoires in COVID-19. Here immunoSEQ multiplex PCR was the method, and the copy in TCRdb shows in-frame clones only, minus some. The repertoire holds about 150,000 clones, with 79% as singletons. The CDR3 has 13 amino acids. Trimming took off 3 bases at V and 3 bases at J, with 8 bases between the two ends. Germline V gives CDR1 SEHNR, CDR2 FQNEAQ (reference sequence). This chain links TRBV7-9 with TRBJ1-1; D unresolved. Sequencing was carried out using peripheral blood. The receptor was isolated from a man over 45 with active or convalescent COVID-19. CDR3 sequence reads: CASSLGSYTEAFF. CDR3 in DNA: TGTGCCAGCAGCTTGGGCAGTTACACTGAAGCTTTCTTT.